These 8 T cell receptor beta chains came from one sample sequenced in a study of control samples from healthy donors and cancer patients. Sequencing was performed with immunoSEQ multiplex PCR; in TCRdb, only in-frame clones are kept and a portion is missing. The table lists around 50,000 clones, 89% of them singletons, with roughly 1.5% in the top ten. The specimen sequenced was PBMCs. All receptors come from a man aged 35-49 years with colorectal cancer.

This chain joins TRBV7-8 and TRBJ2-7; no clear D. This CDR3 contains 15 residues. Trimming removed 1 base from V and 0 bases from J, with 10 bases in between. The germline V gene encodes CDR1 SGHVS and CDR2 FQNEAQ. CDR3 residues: CASSLDSSLSYEQYF. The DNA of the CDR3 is TGTGCCAGCAGCTTAGACAGTAGTCTCTCCTACGAGCAGTACTTC.

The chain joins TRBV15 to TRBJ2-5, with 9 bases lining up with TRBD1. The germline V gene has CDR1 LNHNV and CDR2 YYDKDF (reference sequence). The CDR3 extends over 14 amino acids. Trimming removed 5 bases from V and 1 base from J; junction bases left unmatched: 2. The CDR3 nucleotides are TGTGCCACCAGCCGGGACAGGGTCCAAGAGACCCAGTACTTC. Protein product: CATSRDRVQETQYF.

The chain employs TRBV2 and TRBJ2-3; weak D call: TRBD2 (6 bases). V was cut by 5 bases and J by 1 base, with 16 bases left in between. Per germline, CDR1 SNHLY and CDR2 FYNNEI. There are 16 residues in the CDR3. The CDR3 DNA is TGTGCCAGCAGTAAAAGTAGCGGCCCTGGCACAGATACGCAGTATTTT. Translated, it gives CASSKSSGPGTDTQYF.

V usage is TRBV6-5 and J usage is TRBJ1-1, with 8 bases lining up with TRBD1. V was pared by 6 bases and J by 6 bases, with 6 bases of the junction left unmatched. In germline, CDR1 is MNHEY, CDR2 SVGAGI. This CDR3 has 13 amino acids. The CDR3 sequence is CASSPGGRAEAFF. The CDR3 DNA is TGTGCCAGCAGCCCAGGGGGCAGGGCTGAAGCTTTCTTT.

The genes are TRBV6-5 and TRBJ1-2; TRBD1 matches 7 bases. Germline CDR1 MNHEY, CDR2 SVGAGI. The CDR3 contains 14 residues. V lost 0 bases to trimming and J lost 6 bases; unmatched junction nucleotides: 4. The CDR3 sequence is CASSYSTGANGYTF. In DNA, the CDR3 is TGTGCCAGCAGTTACTCTACAGGGGCGAATGGCTACACCTTC.

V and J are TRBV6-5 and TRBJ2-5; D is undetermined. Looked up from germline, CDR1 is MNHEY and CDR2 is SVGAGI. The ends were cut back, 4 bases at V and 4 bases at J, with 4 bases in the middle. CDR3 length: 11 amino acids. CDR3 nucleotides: TGTGCCAGCAGTTGGGGAGAGACCCAGTACTTC. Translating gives CASSWGETQYF.

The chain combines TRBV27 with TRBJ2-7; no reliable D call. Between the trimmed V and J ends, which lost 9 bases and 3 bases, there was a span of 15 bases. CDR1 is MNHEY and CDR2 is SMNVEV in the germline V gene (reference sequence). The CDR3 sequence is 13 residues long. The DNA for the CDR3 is TGTGCCAGTTCGGATCCATCCGGCTACGAGCAGTACTTC. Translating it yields CASSDPSGYEQYF.

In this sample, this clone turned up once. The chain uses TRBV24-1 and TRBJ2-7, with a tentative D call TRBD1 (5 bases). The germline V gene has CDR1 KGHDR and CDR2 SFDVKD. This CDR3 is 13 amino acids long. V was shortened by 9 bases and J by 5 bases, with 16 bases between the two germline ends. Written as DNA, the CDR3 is TGTGCCACCGCTGGCAGGGTATCAAACGAGCAGTACTTC. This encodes CATAGRVSNEQYF.